This T cell receptor beta chain comes out of a study of T cells in Graves' hyperthyroidism and ophthalmopathy. General study findings and limits: A model built on 13 V-J features separated ophthalmopathy from stable hyperthyroidism. With a median lead of approximately 6.4 months before onset, the model predicted ophthalmopathy.

CDR3 length: 16 residues. Trimming removed 7 bases from V and 0 bases from J; junction bases left unmatched: 7. This clonotype was recorded a few times. Antigen: not known. It was RNA transcripts that yielded the amplified TCR beta CDR3 regions. HTBI primers were the set used in a first-round RT-PCR of the TCR CDR3. TCRdb re-derived calls from the multiplex PCR reads in MiXCR, one entry per CDR3 protein. The sample carries around 380,000 distinct CDR3 sequences, approximately 12% recorded once. The study based diagnoses on clinical symptoms, serum thyroxine and TRAb, thyroid ultrasound and orbital computed tomography.

The sequenced sample consisted of blood. This sequence was found in a man aged 25 to 40 with Graves' hyperthyroidism that later progressed to Graves' ophthalmopathy. V gene TRBV12-3 or TRBV12-4 combines with J gene TRBJ2-3; TRBD1 agrees at 10 bases. CDR3 DNA: TGTGCCAGCACTGGGGGACAGGGGCTAAGCACAGATACGCAGTATTTT. This codes for CASTGGQGLSTDTQYF.